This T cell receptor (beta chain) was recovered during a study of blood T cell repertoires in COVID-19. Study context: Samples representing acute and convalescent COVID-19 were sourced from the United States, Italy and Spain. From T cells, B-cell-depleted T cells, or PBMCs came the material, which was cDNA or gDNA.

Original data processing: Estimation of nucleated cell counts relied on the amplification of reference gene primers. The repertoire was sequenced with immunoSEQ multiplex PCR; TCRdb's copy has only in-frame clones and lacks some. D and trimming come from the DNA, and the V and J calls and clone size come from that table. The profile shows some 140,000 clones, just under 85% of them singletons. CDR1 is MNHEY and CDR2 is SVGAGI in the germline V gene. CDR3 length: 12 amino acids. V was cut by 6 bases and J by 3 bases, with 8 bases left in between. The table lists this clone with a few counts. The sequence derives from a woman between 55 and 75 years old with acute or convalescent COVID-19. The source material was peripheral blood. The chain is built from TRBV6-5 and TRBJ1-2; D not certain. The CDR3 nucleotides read TGTGCCAGCAGCCGGGGATACTATGGCTACACCTTC. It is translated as CASSRGYYGYTF.